These T cell receptor beta chains were read from a single sample in a study of sequential checkpoint blockade in melanoma. Repertoires were generated with immunoSEQ multiplex PCR, while TCRdb's copy carries only in-frame clones and drops some. The profile shows about 32,000 clones, approximately 82% of them singletons. Sequenced here: CD8+ T cells sorted from blood (inferred from file names), sampled from a patient given nivolumab and ipilimumab in sequence. The origin of the receptors is a human donor with melanoma. Both conserved end residues are part of each CDR3. The order of the fields is V gene, clone size, D gene, J gene, CDR3 DNA, CDR3 protein. D genes are given only for firm matches. Part of the rows lack a size; the others show once, few, many or a class for expanded clones.

v_gene: TRBV9
abundance: .
d_gene: .
j_gene: TRBJ2-7
CDR3nt: TGTGCCAGCAGCCCAATGGGGAGAATCCCGGCCTACGAGCAGTACTTC
CDR3aa: CASSPMGRIPAYEQYF

v_gene: TRBV6-1
abundance: .
d_gene: TRBD2
j_gene: TRBJ2-7
CDR3nt: TGTGCCAGCAGTGAAGCGCGGGGGGCCGGCGAGCAGTACTTC
CDR3aa: CASSEARGAGEQYF

v_gene: TRBV27
abundance: .
d_gene: TRBD2
j_gene: TRBJ2-1
CDR3nt: TGTGCCAGCAGTTTGAGGACTAGCGATGAGCAGTTCTTC
CDR3aa: CASSLRTSDEQFF

v_gene: TRBV27
abundance: .
d_gene: TRBD1
j_gene: TRBJ2-7
CDR3nt: TGTGCCAGCAGTGCACCCCGTGGGACAGGTTTCCCCGAGCAGTACTTC
CDR3aa: CASSAPRGTGFPEQYF

v_gene: TRBV16
abundance: .
d_gene: TRBD1
j_gene: TRBJ1-2
CDR3nt: TGTGCCAGCAGCCAATCTCGAGGACAGGGCCCGTGGAAAGGCTACACCTTC
CDR3aa: CASSQSRGQGPWKGYTF

v_gene: TRBV10-1
abundance: .
d_gene: TRBD1
j_gene: TRBJ2-2
CDR3nt: TGCGCCAGCAGTGAGTCGACAGGGGGCAAGGTGGAGCTGTTTTTT
CDR3aa: CASSESTGGKVELFF

v_gene: TRBV11-2
abundance: .
d_gene: .
j_gene: TRBJ2-7
CDR3nt: TGTGCCAGCAGCTCCCCGCGTGAGGCTTTTTCCTACGAGCAGTACTTC
CDR3aa: CASSSPREAFSYEQYF

v_gene: TRBV7-8
abundance: .
d_gene: .
j_gene: TRBJ2-7
CDR3nt: TGTGCCAGCAGCTTTCAGGGCTACGAGCAGTACTTC
CDR3aa: CASSFQGYEQYF

v_gene: TRBV27
abundance: few
d_gene: TRBD2
j_gene: TRBJ2-2
CDR3nt: TGTGCCAGCACCACCATAGTAGCATCTAGCGGGAGGGATTACACCGGGGAGCTGTTTTTT
CDR3aa: CASTTIVASSGRDYTGELFF

v_gene: TRBV27
abundance: .
d_gene: TRBD1
j_gene: TRBJ1-1
CDR3nt: TGTGCCAGCAGTCTCCGACAGGGAAACACTGAAGCTTTCTTT
CDR3aa: CASSLRQGNTEAFF

v_gene: TRBV27
abundance: once
d_gene: TRBD2
j_gene: TRBJ2-2
CDR3nt: TGTGCCAGCAGTTGGGGACTAGCGGGAGGGACCGGGGAGCTGTTTTTT
CDR3aa: CASSWGLAGGTGELFF

v_gene: TRBV19
abundance: .
d_gene: .
j_gene: TRBJ2-5
CDR3nt: TGTGCCAGTAGTACCCCCTGGTCGGAGGACTACCAAGAGACCCAGTACTTC
CDR3aa: CASSTPWSEDYQETQYF

v_gene: TRBV13
abundance: .
d_gene: TRBD2
j_gene: TRBJ2-3
CDR3nt: TGTGCCAGCAGGGCCGGGAGGGCCGCAGATACGCAGTATTTT
CDR3aa: CASRAGRAADTQYF

v_gene: TRBV5-1
abundance: .
d_gene: .
j_gene: TRBJ1-1
CDR3nt: TGCGCCAGCAGCCCCCAGGGGACGGTTATGAACACTGAAGCTTTCTTT
CDR3aa: CASSPQGTVMNTEAFF

v_gene: TRBV6-5
abundance: .
d_gene: TRBD1
j_gene: TRBJ2-7
CDR3nt: TGTGCCAGCAGTTACTCAGGGGGCAACTACGAGCAGTACTTC
CDR3aa: CASSYSGGNYEQYF

v_gene: TRBV7-9
abundance: once
d_gene: .
j_gene: TRBJ2-2
CDR3nt: TGTGCCAGCAGCCCAGGGTGGCAGGGGACCACGAACACCGGGGAGCTGTTTTTT
CDR3aa: CASSPGWQGTTNTGELFF

v_gene: TRBV27
abundance: .
d_gene: .
j_gene: TRBJ2-6
CDR3nt: TGTGCCAGCAGTCCCCTCTCGGCGGCTGGGGCCAACGTCCTGACTTTC
CDR3aa: CASSPLSAAGANVLTF

v_gene: TRBV5-1
abundance: .
d_gene: .
j_gene: TRBJ2-7
CDR3nt: TGCGCCAGCAGCTTGGAGGCAGGGTATTCCTACGAGCAGTACTTC
CDR3aa: CASSLEAGYSYEQYF

v_gene: TRBV28
abundance: .
d_gene: .
j_gene: TRBJ1-2
CDR3nt: TGTGCCAGCAGTTCCAGGGTGACCTACTATGGCTACACCTTC
CDR3aa: CASSSRVTYYGYTF

v_gene: TRBV27
abundance: .
d_gene: .
j_gene: TRBJ2-7
CDR3nt: TGTGCCAGCAGTTCACCCCGACACGGGATTTACGAGCAGTACTTC
CDR3aa: CASSSPRHGIYEQYF

v_gene: TRBV11-3
abundance: .
d_gene: TRBD2
j_gene: TRBJ2-2
CDR3nt: TGTGCCAGCAGCACTAGGGGGACTAGCGGGGGGGCCCGGACCGGGGAGCTGTTTTTT
CDR3aa: CASSTRGTSGGARTGELFF

v_gene: TRBV2
abundance: .
d_gene: .
j_gene: TRBJ2-3
CDR3nt: TGTGCCAGCAGTGCCCGGGACACCAACTTTAGCACAGATACGCAGTATTTT
CDR3aa: CASSARDTNFSTDTQYF

v_gene: TRBV4-1
abundance: .
d_gene: TRBD1
j_gene: TRBJ2-3
CDR3nt: TGCGCCAGCAGCCAACCTGGACAGGGGCGGACAGATACGCAGTATTTT
CDR3aa: CASSQPGQGRTDTQYF

v_gene: TRBV27
abundance: few
d_gene: TRBD2
j_gene: TRBJ2-3
CDR3nt: TGTGCCAGCGGACTAGCGGGGTTCACAGATACGCAGTATTTT
CDR3aa: CASGLAGFTDTQYF

v_gene: TRBV4-1
abundance: .
d_gene: .
j_gene: TRBJ2-3
CDR3nt: TGCGCCAGCAGCCAAGACGAACGGGTCGGAGATACGCAGTATTTT
CDR3aa: CASSQDERVGDTQYF

v_gene: TRBV19
abundance: .
d_gene: .
j_gene: TRBJ1-6
CDR3nt: TGTGCCAGTAGTATTGCCCCTTTTTTGGGGAGGGACAATTCACCCCTCCACTTT
CDR3aa: CASSIAPFLGRDNSPLHF

v_gene: TRBV27
abundance: .
d_gene: TRBD2
j_gene: TRBJ2-7
CDR3nt: TGTGCCAGCAGGGAGTGGGCGGGAGACTACGAGCAGTACTTC
CDR3aa: CASREWAGDYEQYF

v_gene: TRBV27
abundance: .
d_gene: TRBD1
j_gene: TRBJ2-2
CDR3nt: TGTGCCAGCAGTTTACTCCTTGGGACAGGGTTTGACACCGGGGAGCTGTTTTTT
CDR3aa: CASSLLLGTGFDTGELFF

v_gene: TRBV9
abundance: .
d_gene: TRBD2
j_gene: TRBJ2-7
CDR3nt: TGTGCCAGCAGCCCCCCAGGTAGCGGGAGTTTCCACGAGCAGTACTTC
CDR3aa: CASSPPGSGSFHEQYF

v_gene: TRBV19
abundance: .
d_gene: TRBD2
j_gene: TRBJ2-7
CDR3nt: TGTGCCAGTAAGGAGCGGGAGGCCCAAGAGGAGCAGTACTTC
CDR3aa: CASKEREAQEEQYF

v_gene: TRBV11-2
abundance: .
d_gene: .
j_gene: TRBJ2-7
CDR3nt: TGTGCCAGCAGCTCCGGACTCTTCGGGCAGTACTTC
CDR3aa: CASSSGLFGQYF

v_gene: TRBV19
abundance: .
d_gene: .
j_gene: TRBJ1-5
CDR3nt: TGTGCCAGTAGTATAGATCCCGGAGAGAATCAGCCCCAGCATTTT
CDR3aa: CASSIDPGENQPQHF

v_gene: TRBV13
abundance: .
d_gene: TRBD1
j_gene: TRBJ2-7
CDR3nt: TGTGCCAGCAGCTCCGGACAGGTTTCCTACGAGCAGTACTTC
CDR3aa: CASSSGQVSYEQYF

v_gene: TRBV7-9
abundance: .
d_gene: .
j_gene: TRBJ2-7
CDR3nt: TGTGCCAGCAGCTCAACCCGAGACAGGAGCTCCTACGAGCAGTACTTC
CDR3aa: CASSSTRDRSSYEQYF

v_gene: TRBV6-5
abundance: .
d_gene: .
j_gene: TRBJ2-7
CDR3nt: TGTGCCAGCAGCAACTCAATACTTTCCTACGAGCAGTACTTC
CDR3aa: CASSNSILSYEQYF

v_gene: TRBV5-1
abundance: .
d_gene: TRBD1
j_gene: TRBJ2-2
CDR3nt: TGCGCCAGCAGCCAGGGGGCGCGGGAGCTGTTTTTT
CDR3aa: CASSQGARELFF

v_gene: TRBV28
abundance: .
d_gene: .
j_gene: TRBJ1-1
CDR3nt: TGTGCCAGCAGTTTAATCGGTTTGAACACTGAAGCTTTCTTT
CDR3aa: CASSLIGLNTEAFF

v_gene: TRBV7-6
abundance: .
d_gene: TRBD1
j_gene: TRBJ1-1
CDR3nt: TGTGCCAGCAGCTTAGTGGTGACAGGGGAGAATGAAGCTTTCTTT
CDR3aa: CASSLVVTGENEAFF

v_gene: TRBV18
abundance: .
d_gene: .
j_gene: TRBJ2-7
CDR3nt: TGTGCCAGCTCCCCCAGGGCCAGCGACTCCTACGAGCAGTACTTC
CDR3aa: CASSPRASDSYEQYF

v_gene: TRBV2
abundance: .
d_gene: TRBD1
j_gene: TRBJ1-3
CDR3nt: TGTGCCAGCAAGCCTCCGACAGGGACTGGAAACACCATATATTTT
CDR3aa: CASKPPTGTGNTIYF

v_gene: TRBV4-1
abundance: .
d_gene: .
j_gene: TRBJ1-1
CDR3nt: TGCGCCAGCAGCCATAATCAGGGATCGTGGAACACTGAAGCTTTCTTT
CDR3aa: CASSHNQGSWNTEAFF

v_gene: TRBV7-9
abundance: few
d_gene: TRBD1
j_gene: TRBJ2-2
CDR3nt: TGTGCCAGCAGCACACGTTGGGACAGGGGGGAGCGGGAGCTGTTTTTT
CDR3aa: CASSTRWDRGERELFF

v_gene: TRBV6-5
abundance: .
d_gene: TRBD1
j_gene: TRBJ2-7
CDR3nt: TGTGCCAGCAGTGCGGGACAGGGGGTCGACGAGCAGTACTTC
CDR3aa: CASSAGQGVDEQYF

v_gene: TRBV28
abundance: .
d_gene: TRBD2
j_gene: TRBJ2-3
CDR3nt: TGTGCCAGCAGTCCATGGGGCGGGAGGGCCCGAGATACGCAGTATTTT
CDR3aa: CASSPWGGRARDTQYF

v_gene: TRBV9
abundance: .
d_gene: TRBD1
j_gene: TRBJ1-2
CDR3nt: TGTGCCAGCGGACAGGGCAACTACGATTACACCTTC
CDR3aa: CASGQGNYDYTF

v_gene: TRBV7-6
abundance: .
d_gene: .
j_gene: TRBJ1-1
CDR3nt: TGTGCCAGCAGCTCGCGGGGGCAGACTGAAGCTTTCTTT
CDR3aa: CASSSRGQTEAFF

v_gene: TRBV12-5
abundance: .
d_gene: TRBD1
j_gene: TRBJ2-3
CDR3nt: TGTGCTAGTGGATCACAGGGGTATCTCACAGATACGCAGTATTTT
CDR3aa: CASGSQGYLTDTQYF

v_gene: TRBV27
abundance: .
d_gene: .
j_gene: TRBJ1-5
CDR3nt: TGTGCCAGCAGCCTTCGGCTAGGGGCGATCAATCAGCCCCAGCATTTT
CDR3aa: CASSLRLGAINQPQHF

v_gene: TRBV6-5
abundance: .
d_gene: TRBD1
j_gene: TRBJ2-7
CDR3nt: TGTGCCAGCAGTAACCGGGACAGGGGCTACGAGCAGTACTTC
CDR3aa: CASSNRDRGYEQYF

v_gene: TRBV28
abundance: few
d_gene: TRBD1
j_gene: TRBJ1-3
CDR3nt: TGTGCCAGCAGCTTAGCCGGGACAGATGACACCATATATTTT
CDR3aa: CASSLAGTDDTIYF

v_gene: TRBV7-3
abundance: .
d_gene: TRBD2
j_gene: TRBJ2-1
CDR3nt: TGTGCCAGCAGCTTGACTAGCGGGAGGGACAATGAGCAGTTCTTC
CDR3aa: CASSLTSGRDNEQFF

v_gene: TRBV13
abundance: .
d_gene: .
j_gene: TRBJ2-7
CDR3nt: TGTGCCAGCAGCCAGGGAGGGGGGATATACGAGCAGTACTTC
CDR3aa: CASSQGGGIYEQYF